This T cell receptor (beta chain) was recorded in a study of response to subunit inactivated influenza vaccine. This CDR3 has 21 residues. Losses at the gene ends were 1 base for V and 3 bases for J; bases not matched to a gene: 14. Germline CDR1 reads KGHSH; CDR2 reads LQKENI. MiXCR, run by TCRdb on the RT-PCR reads, gives a single entry per CDR3 protein. The table shows around 760,000 distinct CDR3 sequences, with about 15% occurring only once. This clonotype was observed a handful of times. Its antigen is undetermined. Regarding the study as a whole: That few new T cells are recruited by each seasonal influenza vaccination was the authors' suggestion.

This sequence originates from a man aged 50 or older who received an inactivated influenza vaccine. The genes are TRBV18 and TRBJ2-1; 14 bases map to TRBD2. This sample comprised PBMCs from blood, obtained 14 days before vaccination. The CDR3 sequence: CASSPQAPGLAGELLYNEQFF. For the CDR3, the DNA is TGTGCCAGCTCACCACAAGCACCGGGACTAGCGGGGGAGCTACTCTACAATGAGCAGTTCTTC.